This paragraph reports one TCR beta chain. As yet, its antigen is unknown. The record originates from a study of shared clonotypes between healthy human individuals. Clones were read by immunoSEQ multiplex PCR, and TCRdb kept only the in-frame ones, dropping some. The sample has approximately 2.3 million clones, approximately 95% seen once. From germline, CDR1 is MNHEY and CDR2 SMNVEV (reference sequence). The ends lost 5 bases at V and 4 bases at J; junction bases unmatched: 6. This CDR3 is 14 amino acids long. The study, taken as a whole, reports: Sampling included only blood; tissue repertoires likely differ. Researchers found naive subsets generally carried larger estimated richness than memory subsets. Enrolling few donors narrowed the genetic and exposure-history diversity that was represented.

This receptor was taken from a man in his late teens or twenties in good health. Some clones in this sample may be carry-over from other donors' samples. The chain combines TRBV27 with TRBJ1-2; 8 positions match TRBD1. The sequencing input was naive CD4+ T cells from PBMCs. Subset defined: CD45RA+ positively selected. CDR3 in DNA: TGTGCCAGCAGTCCCCAGGGGGCCTTCTATGGCTACACCTTC. This encodes CASSPQGAFYGYTF.